A single sample is the source of the 17 T cell receptor beta chains below, sequenced in a study of memory CD4+ T cells and cytomegalovirus serostatus. Single viable CD3+CD4+CD8-CD45RO+ cells were sorted as the memory CD4+ T cells. Sequencing was performed with immunoSEQ multiplex PCR; in TCRdb, only in-frame clones are kept and a portion is missing. Altogether about 38,000 clones are present, roughly 85% being singletons, with the ten largest covering 5.3%. The sequenced sample was memory CD4+ T cells from blood. All receptors derive from an adult in good health and CMV-seropositive.

CDR3 sequence: CASSPGLAGNTGELFF. The CDR3 DNA reads as TGTGCCAGCAGCCCCGGACTAGCGGGGAACACCGGGGAGCTGTTTTTT. The rearrangement joins TRBV7-3 to TRBJ2-2; 11 nucleotides match TRBD2. Germline CDR1 and CDR2: SGHTA and FQGTGA. This CDR3 has 16 residues. With 5 bases clipped from V and 1 base from J, the junction kept 3 bases outside the gene matches.

This chain uses TRBV6-5 with TRBJ2-7, with 10 positions matching TRBD1. This CDR3 spans 16 amino acids. Germline lookup yields CDR1 MNHEY and CDR2 SVGAGI. The V and J ends lost 0 bases and 3 bases, in that order; junction bases with no gene match: 5. This CDR3 reads CASSYSGTGVSYEQYF. In DNA form, the CDR3 reads TGTGCCAGCAGTTACTCGGGGACAGGGGTGAGCTACGAGCAGTACTTC.

The chain has TRBV7-2 and TRBJ2-5, with 8 bases lining up with TRBD1. The V gene's germline CDR1 is SGHTA and CDR2 FQGNSA. The trim removed 5 bases at V and 2 bases at J, leaving 4 bases unmatched. This CDR3 spans 14 amino acids. CDR3 amino acids: CASSPGTGQETQYF. In DNA form, the CDR3 reads TGTGCCAGCAGCCCTGGGACAGGACAAGAGACCCAGTACTTC.

This chain links TRBV11-2 with TRBJ2-2, with a tentative D call TRBD1 (6 bases). The V end was cut by 0 bases, the J end by 4 bases, with 12 bases between. The germline V gene encodes CDR1 SGHAT and CDR2 FQNNGV. The CDR3 spans 16 residues. The CDR3 sequence: CASSLDRAGVTGELFF. CDR3 coding DNA: TGTGCCAGCAGCTTAGACAGGGCAGGGGTCACCGGGGAGCTGTTTTTT.

The chain joins TRBV28 to TRBJ2-1; D remains unclear. This CDR3 is 13 amino acids long. CDR1 MDHEN and CDR2 SYDVKM come from the germline V gene. Trimming stripped 6 bases from V and 8 bases from J, with 14 bases between. The CDR3 nucleotides are TGTGCCAGCAGCCAGATAGGTAGCCATGAGCAGTTCTTC. Residues: CASSQIGSHEQFF. Full variable domain (remainder filled in from reference TRBV28 and TRBJ2-1): DVKVTQSSRYLVKRTGEKVFLECVQDMDHENMFWYRQDPGLGLRLIYFSYDVKMKEKGDIPEGYSVSREKKERFSLILESASTNQTSMYLCASSQIGSHEQFFGPGTRLTVL.

This clone was counted only a few times. The chain joins TRBV2 to TRBJ2-7; D perhaps matches TRBD1 (5 bases). This CDR3 region has 12 residues. Germline loops: CDR1 SNHLY, CDR2 FYNNEI. The V gene lost 6 bases and the J gene lost 3 bases, with 9 bases spanning the gap. The CDR3 DNA reads as TGTGCCAGCAGACACGACAGCTACGAGCAGTACTTC. This translates into CASRHDSYEQYF.

This chain joins TRBV7-9 and TRBJ2-1, with TRBD2 identical over 13 bases. The CDR3 extends over 15 amino acids. Germline V gene sequence: CDR1 SEHNR, CDR2 FQNEAQ (reference sequence). The ends lost 5 bases at V and 9 bases at J; junction bases unmatched: 7. In DNA, the CDR3 is TGTGCCAGCAGCCCAGGACTAGCGGGAGTGGGTGAGCAGTTCTTC. Protein product: CASSPGLAGVGEQFF.

This clone was seen just once. The rearrangement uses TRBV2 and TRBJ2-3; tentative D call: TRBD2 (5 bases). Germline assignment: CDR1 SNHLY and CDR2 FYNNEI. The V gene lost 6 bases and the J gene lost 5 bases, with 9 bases spanning the gap. The CDR3 runs to 12 residues. The CDR3 spells CASSEGGDTQYF. In nucleotides, the CDR3 is TGTGCCAGCAGCGAGGGTGGAGATACGCAGTATTTT.

The rearrangement uses TRBV28 and TRBJ2-7; D is undetermined. The ends were cut back, 2 bases at V and 7 bases at J, with 9 bases in the middle. Germline CDR1 and CDR2: MDHEN and SYDVKM. This CDR3 has 12 residues. The DNA for the CDR3 is TGTGCCAGCAGTTTACGTCGGTGGGAGCAGTACTTC. It is translated as CASSLRRWEQYF. The whole variable domain, filled in from reference TRBV28 and TRBJ2-7, reads DVKVTQSSRYLVKRTGEKVFLECVQDMDHENMFWYRQDPGLGLRLIYFSYDVKMKEKGDIPEGYSVSREKKERFSLILESASTNQTSMYLCASSLRRWEQYFGPGTRLTVT.

This chain uses TRBV16 with TRBJ2-3; D not resolved. The CDR3 runs to 15 residues. V was pared by 8 bases and J by 0 bases, with 15 bases between. CDR1 and CDR2 from the germline V gene are KGHSY and FQNENV. The CDR3 spells CASRKTSASTDTQYF. The CDR3 region has the DNA TGTGCCAGCCGGAAAACGTCGGCTAGCACAGATACGCAGTATTTT. Full variable domain (missing parts from reference TRBV16 and TRBJ2-3): GEEVAQTPKHLVRGEGQKAKLYCAPIKGHSYVFWYQQVLKNEFKFLISFQNENVFDETGMPKERFSAKCLPNSPCSLEIQATKLEDSAVYFCASRKTSASTDTQYFGPGTRLTVL.

This clone came up once. This chain links TRBV6-1 with TRBJ2-5; TRBD2 is a possible D gene (6 bases). Germline V gene lookup returns CDR1 MNHNS and CDR2 SASEGT. The CDR3 loop spans 16 amino acids. V dropped 2 bases and J dropped 2 bases, with 15 bases sitting between them. CDR3 loop: CASSELGGYNQETQYF. The CDR3 DNA is TGTGCCAGCAGTGAACTCGGGGGATATAATCAAGAGACCCAGTACTTC.

The chain links TRBV7-2 to TRBJ2-1; 9 bases line up with TRBD1. The CDR3 is made up of 15 amino acids. CDR1 is SGHTA and CDR2 is FQGNSA in the germline V gene. J gave up 7 bases and V 4 bases, and 8 bases lay outside the gene matches. DNA for the CDR3: TGTGCCAGCAGCTCAGCCGGGACAGGGAGGAATGAGCAGTTCTTC. This gives the protein CASSSAGTGRNEQFF.

This clone is a singleton in its sample. This chain uses TRBV11-1 with TRBJ2-2; D could derive from TRBD1 or TRBD2 (6 bases each). Germline values: CDR1 SGHAT, CDR2 FQDESV (reference sequence). The CDR3 sequence is 14 residues long. V was shortened by 2 bases and J by 6 bases, with 10 bases between the two germline ends. CDR3 residues: CASSLLRGAGELFF. CDR3 DNA: TGTGCCAGCAGCTTACTTAGGGGGGCCGGGGAGCTGTTTTTT. Variable domain in full (rest from reference TRBV11-1 and TRBJ2-2): EAEVAQSPRYKITEKSQAVAFWCDPISGHATLYWYRQILGQGPELLVQFQDESVVDDSQLPKDRFSAERLKGVDSTLKIQPAELGDSAMYLCASSLLRGAGELFFGEGSRLTVL.

The chain joins TRBV27 to TRBJ1-5; D gene uncertain. The CDR3 has 15 amino acids. With 6 bases removed from V and 2 bases from J, the gap between germline ends came to 14 bases. Germline lookup yields CDR1 MNHEY and CDR2 SMNVEV (reference sequence). CDR3 residues: CASSRDTGGNQPQHF. CDR3 in DNA: TGTGCCAGCAGCCGGGATACCGGTGGCAATCAGCCCCAGCATTTT.

V gene TRBV5-1 combines with J gene TRBJ2-1; D may match TRBD1 or TRBD2 (6 bases each). The CDR3 runs 16 residues. Germline CDR1 reads SGHRS; CDR2 reads YFSETQ. Trimming removed 4 bases from V and 0 bases from J, with 14 bases in between. CDR3 region: CASSPGGLSSYNEQFF. The CDR3 DNA follows: TGCGCCAGCAGCCCCGGGGGCCTAAGCTCCTACAATGAGCAGTTCTTC.

This clone has only a few counts. This chain connects TRBV5-6 to TRBJ2-1, with TRBD2 as a possible D gene (5 bases). CDR3 length: 15 amino acids. Per the germline V gene, CDR1 is SGHDT and CDR2 is YYEEEE. Trimming pared 2 bases from V and 7 bases from J, leaving 16 bases between. The chain's CDR3 is CASSFVGGTGNEQFF. The CDR3 coding sequence is TGTGCCAGCAGCTTCGTAGGAGGCACTGGAAATGAGCAGTTCTTC. Full variable domain (missing parts from reference TRBV5-6 and TRBJ2-1): DAGVTQSPTHLIKTRGQQVTLRCSPKSGHDTVSWYQQALGQGPQFIFQYYEEEERQRGNFPDRFSGHQFPNYSSELNVNALLLGDSALYLCASSFVGGTGNEQFFGPGTRLTVL.

The V and J genes are TRBV4-1 and TRBJ1-1, with D uncertain. With 0 bases removed from V and 4 bases from J, the gap between germline ends came to 6 bases. The CDR3 loop spans 13 amino acids. Germline V gene sequence: CDR1 MGHRA, CDR2 YSYEKL. This CDR3 reads CASSQEGGTEAFF. For the CDR3, the DNA is TGCGCCAGCAGCCAAGAAGGCGGCACTGAAGCTTTCTTT.